These T cell receptor beta chains were read from a single sample in a study of immune evolution from preneoplasia to lung adenocarcinoma. Profiled with immunoSEQ multiplex PCR; TCRdb holds only in-frame clones, not every one. The sample has around 7,900 clones, just under 80% seen once; the top ten hold 7.4%. Sequencing used FFPE adjacent normal lung tissue. These receptors all stem from a person between 70 and 80 years old with lung adenocarcinoma. The CDR3 runs from the conserved cysteine through the conserved F or W. D genes are given only for firm matches. The listing skips clone size in some rows; elsewhere it reads once, few, many or a size class.

j_call,v_call,clone_size,d_call,cdr3_aa,cdr3_nt
TRBJ1-4,TRBV5-4,.,.,CASSLTGITNEKLFF,TGTGCCAGCAGCCTAACAGGGATTACTAATGAAAAACTGTTTTTT
TRBJ1-1,TRBV6-6,.,.,CASSPKGEGRGAEAFF,TGTGCCAGCAGCCCTAAGGGGGAGGGAAGGGGCGCTGAAGCTTTCTTT
TRBJ1-1,TRBV30,.,.,CAWTGVGRAFF,TGTGCCTGGACCGGGGTTGGGCGAGCTTTCTTT
TRBJ2-1,TRBV18,.,TRBD2,CASSPEGLAYNEQFF,TGTGCCAGCTCACCAGAGGGACTAGCCTACAATGAGCAGTTCTTC
TRBJ2-1,TRBV19,.,.,CASSIAGRDKYNEQFF,TGTGCCAGTAGTATAGCTGGCAGGGATAAATACAATGAGCAGTTCTTC
TRBJ1-3,TRBV28,.,.,CASSSNDLRNTIYF,TGTGCCAGCAGTTCCAACGACCTTAGAAACACCATATATTTT
TRBJ1-6,TRBV4-1,.,TRBD1,CASSQEGDRVYSPLHF,TGCGCCAGCAGCCAGGAAGGGGACAGGGTCTATTCACCCCTCCACTTT
TRBJ2-3,TRBV6-5,few,.,CASSYSTPPGTDTQYF,TGTGCCAGCAGTTACTCGACCCCCCCAGGAACAGATACGCAGTATTTT
TRBJ2-2,TRBV5-1,once,.,CASSPLQNTGELFF,TGCGCCAGCAGCCCGTTACAGAACACCGGGGAGCTGTTTTTT
TRBJ1-4,TRBV4-1,.,.,CASGPWGGEEKLFF,TGCGCCAGCGGTCCTTGGGGGGGGGAGGAAAAACTGTTTTTT
TRBJ2-4,TRBV2,.,TRBD2,CASSETSSKVYF,TGTGCCAGCAGCGAGACTAGCTCCAAGGTATACTTC
TRBJ1-3,TRBV7-9,.,TRBD1,CASSSTRTGPGNTIYF,TGTGCCAGCAGCTCTACGCGGACAGGACCTGGAAACACCATATATTTT
TRBJ1-2,TRBV27,.,TRBD1,CASSSLGTGNYGYTF,TGTGCCAGCAGTTCCCTCGGGACAGGCAACTATGGCTACACCTTC
TRBJ1-1,TRBV2,.,.,CASSEALDREAFF,TGTGCCAGCAGTGAAGCGCTGGACAGAGAAGCTTTCTTT
TRBJ1-1,TRBV30,.,TRBD1,CAWSRTGRTEAFF,TGTGCCTGGAGTAGGACAGGGCGGACTGAAGCTTTCTTT
TRBJ1-6,TRBV30,.,.,CAWSIRERYNSPLHF,TGTGCCTGGAGTATCCGGGAGAGATATAATTCACCCCTCCACTTT
TRBJ2-3,TRBV29-1,.,.,CSGNRGGTDTQYF,TGCAGCGGAAACAGGGGAGGGACAGATACGCAGTATTTT
TRBJ2-7,TRBV19,.,TRBD2,CASSGGGLAGEAYEQYF,TGTGCCAGTAGTGGTGGGGGACTAGCGGGAGAGGCCTACGAGCAGTACTTC
TRBJ2-1,TRBV7-3,.,.,CASSLTGGGQNEQFF,TGTGCCAGCAGCTTAACCGGGGGCGGCCAAAATGAGCAGTTCTTC
TRBJ2-5,TRBV18,few,TRBD2,CASSPERGRETQYF,TGTGCCAGCTCACCAGAGCGGGGGAGAGAGACCCAGTACTTC
TRBJ1-4,TRBV19,.,.,CASNQGENEKLFF,TGTGCCAGTAATCAGGGAGAAAATGAAAAACTGTTTTTT
TRBJ1-1,TRBV19,medium-sized,.,CASSISSVSEAFF,TGTGCCAGTAGTATATCCTCGGTCAGTGAAGCTTTCTTT
TRBJ1-1,TRBV2,few,.,CASNPSGVNTEAFF,TGTGCCAGCAACCCTTCCGGGGTTAACACTGAAGCTTTCTTT
TRBJ2-3,TRBV27,few,.,CASSGGQRGTDTQYF,TGTGCCAGCAGCGGGGGGCAGAGGGGCACAGATACGCAGTATTTT
TRBJ2-7,TRBV11-2,.,.,CASSLGETGVFEQYF,TGTGCCAGCAGCTTAGGAGAGACAGGCGTTTTCGAGCAGTACTTC
TRBJ1-1,TRBV6-5,.,.,CASSLSPGPQNTEAFF,TGTGCCAGCAGTTTATCCCCGGGACCCCAGAACACTGAAGCTTTCTTT
TRBJ2-5,TRBV28,.,.,CASSPTGTGETQYF,TGTGCCAGCAGTCCAACAGGGACTGGGGAGACCCAGTACTTC
TRBJ1-1,TRBV7-8,.,.,CASSLDGFRPEAFF,TGTGCCAGCAGCTTGGACGGTTTCAGGCCTGAAGCTTTCTTT
TRBJ2-1,TRBV28,once,TRBD1,CASIPYRDRPNNEQFF,TGTGCCAGCATTCCCTACCGGGACAGACCAAACAATGAGCAGTTCTTC
TRBJ2-2,TRBV11-1,.,.,CASSSPRGGRNTGELFF,TGTGCCAGCAGCTCGCCCCGCGGAGGTCGCAACACCGGGGAGCTGTTTTTT
TRBJ1-2,TRBV18,.,.,CASSPSRGNYGYTF,TGTGCCAGCTCACCCAGCCGGGGTAACTATGGCTACACCTTC
TRBJ1-3,TRBV4-1,.,.,CASSQATSPGNTIYF,TGCGCCAGCAGCCAAGCAACAAGTCCCGGAAACACCATATATTTT
TRBJ1-1,TRBV6-6,few,.,CASSYYRESEAFF,TGTGCCAGCAGTTACTACAGGGAGAGTGAAGCTTTCTTT
TRBJ2-5,TRBV18,.,.,CASSPGIKETQYF,TGTGCCAGCTCACCAGGGATAAAAGAGACCCAGTACTTC
TRBJ2-3,TRBV9,.,.,CASSVGAATDTQYF,TGTGCCAGCAGCGTAGGGGCCGCGACAGATACGCAGTATTTT
TRBJ2-2,TRBV11-2,.,TRBD2,CASSLDPAGAANTGELFF,TGTGCCAGCAGCTTAGATCCAGCGGGGGCCGCGAACACCGGGGAGCTGTTTTTT
TRBJ2-3,TRBV6-5,.,.,CASSYSDPTDTQYF,TGTGCCAGCAGTTACAGTGACCCCACAGATACGCAGTATTTT
TRBJ2-1,TRBV19,.,.,CASVGGPGTTNEQFF,TGTGCCAGTGTGGGGGGGCCCGGGACTACCAATGAGCAGTTCTTC
TRBJ1-1,TRBV6-6,.,TRBD1,CASSYDPGGTEAFF,TGTGCCAGCAGTTATGACCCAGGGGGCACTGAAGCTTTCTTT
TRBJ1-3,TRBV7-9,.,.,CASSSTALSETIYF,TGTGCCAGCAGCTCCACAGCCCTCAGTGAGACCATATATTTT
TRBJ2-3,TRBV7-2,.,.,CASSLSGDTQYF,TGTGCCAGCAGCTTATCCGGCGATACGCAGTATTTT
TRBJ2-1,TRBV25-1,.,.,CASSELYPKSSYNEQFF,TGTGCCAGCAGTGAACTATACCCCAAAAGCTCCTACAATGAGCAGTTCTTC
TRBJ1-2,TRBV7-2,.,.,CASSLAGTAYGYTF,TGTGCCAGCAGCTTAGCCGGGACCGCCTATGGCTACACCTTC
TRBJ2-2,TRBV2,.,TRBD1,CASSGTGLNTGELFF,TGTGCCAGCAGCGGGACAGGGCTGAACACCGGGGAGCTGTTTTTT